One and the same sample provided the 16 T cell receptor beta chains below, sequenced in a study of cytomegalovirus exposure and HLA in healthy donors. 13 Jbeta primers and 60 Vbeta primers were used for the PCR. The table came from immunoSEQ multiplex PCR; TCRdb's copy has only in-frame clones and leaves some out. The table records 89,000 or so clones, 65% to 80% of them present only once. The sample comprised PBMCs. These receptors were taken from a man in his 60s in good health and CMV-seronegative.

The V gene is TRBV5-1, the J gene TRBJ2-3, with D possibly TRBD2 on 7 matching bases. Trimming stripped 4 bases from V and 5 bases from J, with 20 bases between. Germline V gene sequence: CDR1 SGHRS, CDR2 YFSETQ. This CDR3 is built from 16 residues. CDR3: CASSRGAGAEGDTQYF. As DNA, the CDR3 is TGCGCCAGCAGCCGCGGGGCGGGGGCCGAGGGAGATACGCAGTATTTT.

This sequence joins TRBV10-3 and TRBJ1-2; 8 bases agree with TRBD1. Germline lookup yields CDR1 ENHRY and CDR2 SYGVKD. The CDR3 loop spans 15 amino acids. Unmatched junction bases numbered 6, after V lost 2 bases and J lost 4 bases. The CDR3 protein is CAISEPGQGGYGYTF. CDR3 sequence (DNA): TGTGCCATCAGTGAGCCAGGACAGGGTGGCTATGGCTACACCTTC.

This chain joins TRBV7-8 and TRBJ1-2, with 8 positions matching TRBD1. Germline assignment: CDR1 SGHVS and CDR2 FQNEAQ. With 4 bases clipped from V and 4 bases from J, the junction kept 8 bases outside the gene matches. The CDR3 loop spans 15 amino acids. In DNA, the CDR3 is TGTGCCAGCAGCTCCCCGGGACAGGCAAGCTATGGCTACACCTTC. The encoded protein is CASSSPGQASYGYTF.

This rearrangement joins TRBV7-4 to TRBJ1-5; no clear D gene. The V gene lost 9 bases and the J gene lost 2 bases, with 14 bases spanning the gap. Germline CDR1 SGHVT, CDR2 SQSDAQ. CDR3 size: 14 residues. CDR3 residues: CARTQVYGNQPQHF. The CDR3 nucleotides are TGTGCCAGAACCCAGGTGTATGGCAATCAGCCCCAGCATTTT. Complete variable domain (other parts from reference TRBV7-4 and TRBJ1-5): GAGVSQSPRYKVAKRGRDVALRCDSISGHVTLYWYRQTLGQGSEVLTYSQSDAQRDKSGRPSGRFSAERPERSVSTLKIQRTEQGDSAVYLCARTQVYGNQPQHFGDGTRLSIL.

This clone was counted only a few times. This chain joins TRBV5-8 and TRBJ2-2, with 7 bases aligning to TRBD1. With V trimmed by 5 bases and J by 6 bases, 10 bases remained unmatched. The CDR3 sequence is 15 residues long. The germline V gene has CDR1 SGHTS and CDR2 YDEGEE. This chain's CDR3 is CASRAGRGFSGELFF. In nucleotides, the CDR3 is TGTGCCAGCAGAGCAGGCAGGGGGTTTTCCGGGGAGCTGTTTTTT.

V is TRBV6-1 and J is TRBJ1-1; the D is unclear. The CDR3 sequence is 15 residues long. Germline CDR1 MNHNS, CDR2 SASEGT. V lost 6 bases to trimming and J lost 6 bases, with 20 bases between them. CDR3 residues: CASSAVGGRGSEAFF. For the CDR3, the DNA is TGTGCCAGCAGCGCAGTCGGAGGGCGAGGTTCTGAAGCTTTCTTT.

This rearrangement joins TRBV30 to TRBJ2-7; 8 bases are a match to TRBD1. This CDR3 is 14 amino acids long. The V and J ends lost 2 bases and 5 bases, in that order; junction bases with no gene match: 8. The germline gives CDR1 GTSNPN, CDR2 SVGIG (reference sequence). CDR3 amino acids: CAWSFGQGLNEQYF. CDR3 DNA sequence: TGTGCCTGGAGTTTCGGACAGGGTCTAAACGAGCAGTACTTC.

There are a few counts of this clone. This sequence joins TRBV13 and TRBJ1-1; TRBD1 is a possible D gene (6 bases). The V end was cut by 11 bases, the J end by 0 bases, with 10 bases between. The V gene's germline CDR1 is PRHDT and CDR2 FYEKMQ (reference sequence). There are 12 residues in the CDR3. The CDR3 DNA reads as TGTGCCGGGAGGGGGATGAACACTGAAGCTTTCTTT. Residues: CAGRGMNTEAFF.

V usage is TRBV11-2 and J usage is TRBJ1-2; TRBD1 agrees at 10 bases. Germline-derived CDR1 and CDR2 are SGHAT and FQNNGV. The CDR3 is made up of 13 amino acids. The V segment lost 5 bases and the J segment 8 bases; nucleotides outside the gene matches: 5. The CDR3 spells CASSRQGARGYTF. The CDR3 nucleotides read TGTGCCAGCAGCCGACAGGGGGCGCGGGGCTACACCTTC.

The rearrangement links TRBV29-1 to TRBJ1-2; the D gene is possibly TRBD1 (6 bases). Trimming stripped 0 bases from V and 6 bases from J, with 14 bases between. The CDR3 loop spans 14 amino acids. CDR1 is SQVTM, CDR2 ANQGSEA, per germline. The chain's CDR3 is CSVEERAGVDGYTF. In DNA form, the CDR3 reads TGCAGCGTTGAAGAACGTGCAGGGGTGGATGGCTACACCTTC.

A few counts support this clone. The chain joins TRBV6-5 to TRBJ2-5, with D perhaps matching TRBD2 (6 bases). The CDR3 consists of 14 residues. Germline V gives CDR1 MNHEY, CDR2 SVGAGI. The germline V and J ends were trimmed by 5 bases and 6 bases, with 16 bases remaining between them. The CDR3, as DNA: TGTGCCAGCAGTGAAAAGATGGAGGGGCAGACCCAGTACTTC. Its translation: CASSEKMEGQTQYF.

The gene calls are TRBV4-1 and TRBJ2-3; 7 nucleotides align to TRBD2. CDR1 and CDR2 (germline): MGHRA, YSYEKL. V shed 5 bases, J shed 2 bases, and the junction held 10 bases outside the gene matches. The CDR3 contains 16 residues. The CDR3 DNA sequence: TGCGCCAGCAGCTTAGGTGGGGGGGTGACCACAGATACGCAGTATTTT. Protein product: CASSLGGGVTTDTQYF.

The CDR3 protein is CASSLVSGSSTDTQYF. The CDR3 DNA reads as TGCGCCAGCAGCTTGGTATCAGGGTCTAGCACAGATACGCAGTATTTT. The V call is TRBV5-1, the J call TRBJ2-3; D possibly corresponds to TRBD1 (5 bases). The germline CDR1 and CDR2 sequences are SGHRS and YFSETQ. V lost 0 bases, J lost 0 bases, and 11 bases lay in between. This CDR3 region has 16 residues.

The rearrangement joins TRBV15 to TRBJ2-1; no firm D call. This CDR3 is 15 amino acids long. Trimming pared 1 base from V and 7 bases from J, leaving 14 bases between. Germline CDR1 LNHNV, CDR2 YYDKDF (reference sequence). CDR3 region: CATSRGFAALNEQFF. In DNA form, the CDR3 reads TGTGCCACCAGCAGAGGTTTTGCGGCTCTTAATGAGCAGTTCTTC. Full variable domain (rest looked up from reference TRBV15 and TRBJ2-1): DAMVIQNPRYQVTQFGKPVTLSCSQTLNHNVMYWYQQKSSQAPKLLFHYYDKDFNNEADTPDNFQSRRPNTSFCFLDIRSPGLGDTAMYLCATSRGFAALNEQFFGPGTRLTVL.

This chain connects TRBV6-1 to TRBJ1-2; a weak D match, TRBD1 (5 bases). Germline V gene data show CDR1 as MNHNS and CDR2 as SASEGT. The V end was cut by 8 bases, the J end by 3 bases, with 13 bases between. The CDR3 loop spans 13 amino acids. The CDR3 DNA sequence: TGTGCCAGCCGTCGGGGGGATTACTATGGCTACACCTTC. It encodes CASRRGDYYGYTF.

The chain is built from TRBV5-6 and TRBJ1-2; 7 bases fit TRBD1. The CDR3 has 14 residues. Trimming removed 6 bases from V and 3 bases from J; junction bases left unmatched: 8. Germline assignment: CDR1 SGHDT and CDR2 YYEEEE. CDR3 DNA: TGTGCCAGCACCGGGACAGAGAGTTACTATGGCTACACCTTC. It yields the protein CASTGTESYYGYTF.